This T cell receptor beta chain originates from a study of blood T cell repertoires in COVID-19. The table came from immunoSEQ multiplex PCR; TCRdb's copy has only in-frame clones and leaves some out. The sample records about 97,000 clones, roughly 80% being singletons. The material sequenced was peripheral blood. The receptor's source is a human donor in a cohort sampled during active COVID-19.

The CDR3 sequence: CASSPSFGSEAFF. The CDR3 DNA reads as TGTGCCAGCAGCCCAAGTTTCGGTTCTGAAGCTTTCTTT. The gene calls are TRBV3-1 (or the pseudogene TRBV3-2) and TRBJ1-1; D is uncertain. The germline V gene encodes CDR1 LGHDT and CDR2 YNNKEL (reference sequence). The CDR3 length is 13 residues. Deletions cut 4 bases from V and 6 bases from J, with 12 bases between.